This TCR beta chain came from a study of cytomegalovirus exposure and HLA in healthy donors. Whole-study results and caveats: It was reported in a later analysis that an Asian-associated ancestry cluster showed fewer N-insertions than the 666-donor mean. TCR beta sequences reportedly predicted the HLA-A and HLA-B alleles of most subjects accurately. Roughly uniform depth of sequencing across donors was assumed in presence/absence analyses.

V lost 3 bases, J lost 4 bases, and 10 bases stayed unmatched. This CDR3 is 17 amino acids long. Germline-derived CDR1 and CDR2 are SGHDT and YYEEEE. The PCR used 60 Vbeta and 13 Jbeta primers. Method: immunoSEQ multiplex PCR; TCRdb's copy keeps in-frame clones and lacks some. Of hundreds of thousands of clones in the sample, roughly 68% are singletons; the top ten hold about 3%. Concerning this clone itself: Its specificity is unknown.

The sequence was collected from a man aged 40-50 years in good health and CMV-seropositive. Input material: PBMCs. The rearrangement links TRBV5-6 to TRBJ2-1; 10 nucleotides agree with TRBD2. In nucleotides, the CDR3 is TGTGCCAGCAGCTCGGCCCGCCTAGCGGGGGCATACAATGAGCAGTTCTTC. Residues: CASSSARLAGAYNEQFF.